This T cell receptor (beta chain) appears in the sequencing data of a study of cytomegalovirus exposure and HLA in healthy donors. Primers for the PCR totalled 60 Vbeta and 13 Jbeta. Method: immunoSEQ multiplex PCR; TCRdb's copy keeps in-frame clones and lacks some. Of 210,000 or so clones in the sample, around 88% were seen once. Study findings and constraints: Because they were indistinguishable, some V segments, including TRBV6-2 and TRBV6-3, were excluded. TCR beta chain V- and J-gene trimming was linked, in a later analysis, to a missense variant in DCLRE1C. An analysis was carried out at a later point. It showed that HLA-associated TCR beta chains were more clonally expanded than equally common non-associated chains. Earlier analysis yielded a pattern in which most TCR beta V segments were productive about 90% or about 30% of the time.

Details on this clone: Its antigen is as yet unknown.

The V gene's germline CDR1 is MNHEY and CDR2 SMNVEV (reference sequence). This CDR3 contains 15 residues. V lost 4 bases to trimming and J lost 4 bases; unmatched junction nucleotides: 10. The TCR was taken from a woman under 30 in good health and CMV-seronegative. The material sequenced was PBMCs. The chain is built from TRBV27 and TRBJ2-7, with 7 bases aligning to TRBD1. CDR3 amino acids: CASSSPRGGKYEQYF. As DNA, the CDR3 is TGTGCCAGCAGTTCCCCCCGAGGGGGCAAATACGAGCAGTACTTC.